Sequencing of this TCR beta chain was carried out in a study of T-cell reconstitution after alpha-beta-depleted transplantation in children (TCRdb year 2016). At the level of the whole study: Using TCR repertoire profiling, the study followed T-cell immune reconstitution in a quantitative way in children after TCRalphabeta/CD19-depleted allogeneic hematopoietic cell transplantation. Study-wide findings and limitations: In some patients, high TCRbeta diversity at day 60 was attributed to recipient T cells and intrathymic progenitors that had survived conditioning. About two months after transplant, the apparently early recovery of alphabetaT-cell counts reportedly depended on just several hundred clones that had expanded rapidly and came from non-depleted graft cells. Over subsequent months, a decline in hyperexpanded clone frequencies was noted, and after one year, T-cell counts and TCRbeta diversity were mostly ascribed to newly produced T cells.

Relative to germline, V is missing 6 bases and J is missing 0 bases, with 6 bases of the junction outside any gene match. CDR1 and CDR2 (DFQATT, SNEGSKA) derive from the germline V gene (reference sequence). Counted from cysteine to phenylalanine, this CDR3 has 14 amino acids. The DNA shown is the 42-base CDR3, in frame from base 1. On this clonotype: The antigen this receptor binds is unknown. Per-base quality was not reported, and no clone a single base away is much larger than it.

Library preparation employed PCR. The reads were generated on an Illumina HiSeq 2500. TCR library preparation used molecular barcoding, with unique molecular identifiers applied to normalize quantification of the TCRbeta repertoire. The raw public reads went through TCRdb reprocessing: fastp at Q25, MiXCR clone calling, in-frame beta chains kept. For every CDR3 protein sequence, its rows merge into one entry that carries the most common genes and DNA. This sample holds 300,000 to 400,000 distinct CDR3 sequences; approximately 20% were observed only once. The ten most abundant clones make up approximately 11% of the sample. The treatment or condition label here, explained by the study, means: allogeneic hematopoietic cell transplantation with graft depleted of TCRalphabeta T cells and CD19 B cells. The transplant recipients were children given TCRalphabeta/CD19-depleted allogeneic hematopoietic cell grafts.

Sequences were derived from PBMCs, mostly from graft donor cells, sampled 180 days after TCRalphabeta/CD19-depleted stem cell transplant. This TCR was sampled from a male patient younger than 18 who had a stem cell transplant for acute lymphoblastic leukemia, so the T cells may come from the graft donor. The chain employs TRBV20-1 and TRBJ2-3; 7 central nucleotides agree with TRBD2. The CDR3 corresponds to CSAGRQGSTDTQYF. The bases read TGCAGTGCCGGGAGGCAGGGAAGCACAGATACGCAGTATTTT.